The 11 T cell receptor beta chains presented below share a single source sample, sequenced in a study of T cell repertoires in cytomegalovirus infection. Via MiXCR, TCRdb re-called the reads, giving one row per CDR3 protein. The table has roughly 720,000 distinct CDR3 sequences, about 40% seen once. The source material was PBMCs. The receptor source for this set is a human donor in good health (CMV status not recorded). Some clones in this sample may be carry-over from other donors' samples.

In its sample, this clonotype was seen a few times. This chain uses TRBV20-1 with TRBJ2-6, with 9 bases lining up with TRBD1. This CDR3 has 18 residues. CDR1 is DFQATT, CDR2 SNEGSKA, per germline (reference sequence). V dropped 2 bases and J dropped 1; count of bases not matched to a gene: 9. In DNA form, the CDR3 reads TGCAGTGCTAGACCCGGGACAGGGAAGGGATCTGGGGCCAACGTCCTGACTTTC. It codes for CSARPGTGKGSGANVLTF.

This sequence joins TRBV20-1 and TRBJ2-1; 12 bases fit TRBD2. The germline gives CDR1 DFQATT, CDR2 SNEGSKA (reference sequence). With V trimmed by 1 base and J by 4 bases, 8 bases remained unmatched. The CDR3 has 17 residues. CDR3 region: CSARALTSGGPYNEQFF. The CDR3 coding sequence is TGCAGTGCTAGAGCTCTGACTAGCGGGGGTCCTTACAATGAGCAGTTCTTC.

The gene calls are TRBV6-2 or TRBV6-3 and TRBJ2-7; perhaps TRBD2 as D (6 bases). The V gene lost 5 bases and the J gene lost 4 bases, with 18 bases spanning the gap. CDR1 is MNHEY and CDR2 is SVGEGT in the germline V gene. The CDR3 covers 15 residues. For the CDR3, the DNA is TGTGCCAGCAGTCTCGGACTCCTTGGGAGGTACGAGCAGTACTTC. This translates into CASSLGLLGRYEQYF.

This clonotype was seen just once. The chain carries TRBV20-1 and TRBJ1-5, with a tentative D call TRBD1 (6 bases). The CDR3 has 14 amino acids. Germline CDR1 reads DFQATT; CDR2 reads SNEGSKA (reference sequence). V gave up 6 bases and J gave up 5 bases, with 17 bases separating them. The CDR3 is CSALQGLYDQPQHF. CDR3 nucleotide sequence: TGCAGTGCCTTACAGGGTTTATATGATCAGCCCCAGCATTTT.

V gene TRBV24-1 combines with J gene TRBJ2-1; 16 bases line up with TRBD2. Looked up from germline, CDR1 is KGHDR and CDR2 is SFDVKD. The CDR3 has 16 amino acids. The V and J ends lost 4 bases and 9 bases, in that order; junction bases with no gene match: 5. CDR3 sequence (DNA): TGTGCCACCAGTGACCCCGGGACTAGCGGGAGGGGTGAGCAGTTCTTC. Protein: CATSDPGTSGRGEQFF.

The rearrangement uses TRBV10-3 and TRBJ2-7; the match to TRBD1 covers 9 bases. The CDR3 covers 13 residues. The J segment lost 5 bases and the V segment lost 10 bases, leaving 9 bases of the junction unmatched. Germline CDR1 and CDR2: ENHRY and SYGVKD. The CDR3 sequence: CATTGTGIDEQYF. CDR3 DNA sequence: TGTGCCACCACCGGGACAGGGATCGACGAGCAGTACTTC.

The chain uses TRBV29-1 and TRBJ2-5, with D possibly matching TRBD1 (5 bases). Trimming removed 7 bases from V and 1 base from J, with 10 bases in between. Germline V gene sequence: CDR1 SQVTM, CDR2 ANQGSEA. This CDR3 has 12 residues. The DNA for the CDR3 is TGCAGCGGACGCAGGGCCCAAGAGACCCAGTACTTC. Its translation: CSGRRAQETQYF. Full variable domain (rest looked up from reference TRBV29-1 and TRBJ2-5): SAVISQKPSRDICQRGTSLTIQCQVDSQVTMMFWYRQQPGQSLTLIATANQGSEATYESGFVIDKFPISRPNLTFSTLTVSNMSPEDSSIYLCSGRRAQETQYFGPGTRLLVL.

J is TRBJ2-7 and V is TRBV10-3; D unresolved. This CDR3 has 11 amino acids. The V gene's germline CDR1 is ENHRY and CDR2 SYGVKD. The V end was cut by 1 base, the J end by 5 bases, with 3 bases between. The CDR3 DNA reads as TGTGCCATCAGTGAGTGGAACGAGCAGTACTTC. Translating it yields CAISEWNEQYF.

This clonotype was counted between two and nine times. The V and J genes are TRBV12-3 or TRBV12-4 and TRBJ1-1, with TRBD1 matching 10 bases. CDR3 length: 20 amino acids. V was pared by 3 bases and J by 1 base, with 17 bases of the junction left unmatched. CDR3 sequence reads: CASSLVSWGQGIGKNTEAFF. The DNA of the CDR3 is TGTGCCAGCAGTTTGGTTTCTTGGGGACAGGGGATAGGAAAGAACACTGAAGCTTTCTTT.

The chain joins TRBV5-1 to TRBJ1-2, with TRBD1 matching 9 bases. The CDR3 runs 16 residues. V lost 2 bases and J lost 6; bases outside the gene matches: 11. Germline V CDR1 and CDR2: SGHRS, YFSETQ. In DNA form, the CDR3 reads TGCGCCAGCAGCTTTGGACAGGGGAAAGGAAGCGATGGCTACACCTTC. It is translated as CASSFGQGKGSDGYTF.

This sequence joins TRBV28 and TRBJ2-5, with D perhaps being TRBD1 or TRBD2 (5 bases each). This CDR3 has 16 amino acids. Deletions cut 4 bases from V and 5 bases from J, with 20 bases between. Germline V gene data show CDR1 as MDHEN and CDR2 as SYDVKM. CDR3 loop: CASSSAGAGSRETQYF. DNA of the CDR3: TGTGCCAGCAGTTCCGCCGGGGCAGGTTCGCGGGAGACCCAGTACTTC.